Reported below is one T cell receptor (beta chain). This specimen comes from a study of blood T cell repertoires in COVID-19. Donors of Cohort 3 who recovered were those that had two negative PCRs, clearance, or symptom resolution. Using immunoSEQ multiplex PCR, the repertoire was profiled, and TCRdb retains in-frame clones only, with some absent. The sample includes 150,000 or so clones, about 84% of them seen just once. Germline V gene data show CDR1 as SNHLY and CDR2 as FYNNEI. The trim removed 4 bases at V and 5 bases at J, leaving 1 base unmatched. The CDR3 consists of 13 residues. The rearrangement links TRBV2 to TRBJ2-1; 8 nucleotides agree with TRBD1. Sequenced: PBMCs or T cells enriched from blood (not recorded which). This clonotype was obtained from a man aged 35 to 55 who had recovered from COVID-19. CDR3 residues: CASSVDRDNEQFF. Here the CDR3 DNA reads TGTGCCAGCAGTGTGGACAGGGACAATGAGCAGTTCTTC. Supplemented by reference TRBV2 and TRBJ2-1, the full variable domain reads EPEVTQTPSHQVTQMGQEVILRCVPISNHLYFYWYRQILGQKVEFLVSFYNNEISEKSEIFDDQFSVERPDGSNFTLKIRSTKLEDSAMYFCASSVDRDNEQFFGPGTRLTVL.